The 2 T cell receptor beta chains below all came from one sample that was sequenced in a study of blood T cell repertoires in COVID-19. The data were produced by immunoSEQ multiplex PCR, yet TCRdb's version contains in-frame clones alone and is incomplete. Of about 190,000 clones listed, about 88% are singletons. The specimen sequenced was peripheral blood. The receptor source for this set is a man younger than 45 with acute or convalescent COVID-19.

The CDR3 region has the DNA TGTGCCAGCACCAAGGCCGGGACAGGGGGCTTAGATACGCAGTATTTT. This encodes CASTKAGTGGLDTQYF. The chain links TRBV7-3 to TRBJ2-3; 12 nucleotides match TRBD1. This CDR3 is built from 16 residues. The germline CDR1 and CDR2 sequences are SGHTA and FQGTGA. The ends lost 7 bases at V and 5 bases at J; junction bases unmatched: 10.

The chain has TRBV19 and TRBJ2-6; 7 bases align to TRBD1. CDR1 is LNHDA, CDR2 SQIVND, per germline (reference sequence). The CDR3 is 18 residues long. Trimming removed 3 bases from V and 0 bases from J; junction bases left unmatched: 8. Here the CDR3 reads CASSIGDRVSSGANVLTF. In nucleotides, the CDR3 is TGTGCCAGTAGTATCGGCGACAGGGTAAGCTCTGGGGCCAACGTCCTGACTTTC.